This T cell receptor (beta chain) stems from a study of cytomegalovirus exposure and HLA in healthy donors. A multiplex PCR was run with 60 Vbeta primers and 13 Jbeta primers. Sequencing was performed with immunoSEQ multiplex PCR; in TCRdb, only in-frame clones are kept and a portion is missing. Altogether roughly 260,000 clones are present, about four fifths being singletons, with the ten largest covering 2% to 2.5%. V was clipped by 4 bases and J by 6 bases, with 21 bases between them. There are 15 residues in the CDR3. Per the germline V gene, CDR1 is GTSNPN and CDR2 is SVGIG (reference sequence).

Sequenced input: PBMCs. This receptor was obtained from a woman aged 35 to 49 in good health and CMV-seropositive. The J gene is TRBJ2-5, the V gene TRBV30, with D maybe TRBD1 (7 bases). The CDR3 sequence: CAWTEGASVGKTQYF. The CDR3 DNA sequence: TGTGCCTGGACCGAGGGGGCTAGCGTTGGGAAGACCCAGTACTTC.